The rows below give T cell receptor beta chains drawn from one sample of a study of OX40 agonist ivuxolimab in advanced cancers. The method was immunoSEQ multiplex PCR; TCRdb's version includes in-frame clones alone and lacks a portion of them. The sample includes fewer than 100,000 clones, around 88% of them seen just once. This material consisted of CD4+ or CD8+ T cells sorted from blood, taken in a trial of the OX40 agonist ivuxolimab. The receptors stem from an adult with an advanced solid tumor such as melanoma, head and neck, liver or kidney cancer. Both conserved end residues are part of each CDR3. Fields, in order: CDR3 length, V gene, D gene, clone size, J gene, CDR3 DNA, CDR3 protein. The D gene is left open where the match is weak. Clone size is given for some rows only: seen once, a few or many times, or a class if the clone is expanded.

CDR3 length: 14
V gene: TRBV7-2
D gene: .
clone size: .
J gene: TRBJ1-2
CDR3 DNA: TGTGCCAGCAGCTTAGGCCCCGGAGGGGATGGCTACACCTTC
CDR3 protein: CASSLGPGGDGYTF

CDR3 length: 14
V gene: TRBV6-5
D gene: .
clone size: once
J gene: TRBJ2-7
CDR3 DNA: TGTGCCAGCAGTTACGGGGGGGCCTCCTACGAGCAGTACTTC
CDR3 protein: CASSYGGASYEQYF

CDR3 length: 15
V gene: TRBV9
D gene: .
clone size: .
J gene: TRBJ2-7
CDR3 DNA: TGTGCCAGCACTCTGGGGGGGCTCCCGACCCACGAGCAGTACTTC
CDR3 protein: CASTLGGLPTHEQYF

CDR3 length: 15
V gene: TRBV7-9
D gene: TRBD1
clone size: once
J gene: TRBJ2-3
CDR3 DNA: TGTGCCAGCAGCCCCGGACAGGGGGCGGCAGATACGCAGTATTTT
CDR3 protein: CASSPGQGAADTQYF

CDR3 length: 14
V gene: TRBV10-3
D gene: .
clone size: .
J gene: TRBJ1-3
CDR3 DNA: TGTGCCATCATGGGGGATTACTCTGGAAACACCATATATTTT
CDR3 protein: CAIMGDYSGNTIYF

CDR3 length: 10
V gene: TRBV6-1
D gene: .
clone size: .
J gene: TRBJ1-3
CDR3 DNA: TGTGCCAGCAGGGTAGTTAGTTTATATTTT
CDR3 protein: CASRVVSLYF

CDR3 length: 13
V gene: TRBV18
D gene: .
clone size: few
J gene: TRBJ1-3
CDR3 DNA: TGTGCCAGCTCACCCCGATCTGGAAACACCATATATTTT
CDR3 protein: CASSPRSGNTIYF

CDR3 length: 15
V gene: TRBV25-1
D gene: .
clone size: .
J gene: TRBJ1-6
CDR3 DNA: TGTGCCAGCAGCGTCCCAGGGTTTCCCGGCTCACCCCTCCACTTT
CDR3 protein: CASSVPGFPGSPLHF

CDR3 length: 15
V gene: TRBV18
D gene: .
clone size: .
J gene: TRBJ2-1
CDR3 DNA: TGTGCCAGCTCACCAGGGACCCGGGTGGTCGATGAGCAGTTCTTC
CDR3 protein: CASSPGTRVVDEQFF

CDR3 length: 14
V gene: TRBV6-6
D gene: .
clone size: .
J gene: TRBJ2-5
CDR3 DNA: TGTGCCAGCAGGGCAGGGGAGAGCCAAGAGACCCAGTACTTC
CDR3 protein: CASRAGESQETQYF

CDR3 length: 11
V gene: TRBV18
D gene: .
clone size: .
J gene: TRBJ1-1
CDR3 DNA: TGTGCCAGCTCCACGACAGGTGAAGCTTTCTTT
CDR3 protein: CASSTTGEAFF

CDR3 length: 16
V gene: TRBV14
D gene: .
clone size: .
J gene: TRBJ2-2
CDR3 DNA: TGTGCCAGCAGCCAAGTTCCCTCCCCCGGGACCGGGGAGCTGTTTTTT
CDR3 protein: CASSQVPSPGTGELFF

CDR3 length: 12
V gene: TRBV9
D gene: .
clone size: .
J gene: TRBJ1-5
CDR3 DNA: TGTGCCAGCAGCGTAGATGGGCAGCCCCAGCATTTT
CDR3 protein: CASSVDGQPQHF

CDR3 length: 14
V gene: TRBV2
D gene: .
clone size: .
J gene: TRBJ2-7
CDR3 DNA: TGTGCCAGCAAGGGGGAGGGGGTCTCCTACGAGCAGTACTTC
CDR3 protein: CASKGEGVSYEQYF

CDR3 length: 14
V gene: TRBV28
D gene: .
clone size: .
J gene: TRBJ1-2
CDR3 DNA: TGTGCCAGCAGTTTGAGCGGAGGGGGGACTGGCTACACCTTC
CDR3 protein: CASSLSGGGTGYTF

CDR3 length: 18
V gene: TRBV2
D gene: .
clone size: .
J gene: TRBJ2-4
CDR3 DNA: TGTGCCAGCAGCTCCCCCGAGGCGTCATATTTAGCCAAAAACATTCAGTACTTC
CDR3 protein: CASSSPEASYLAKNIQYF

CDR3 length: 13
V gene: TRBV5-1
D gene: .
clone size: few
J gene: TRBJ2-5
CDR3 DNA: TGCGCCAGCAGCTTGGCCCTCGGGGAGACCCAGTACTTC
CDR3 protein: CASSLALGETQYF

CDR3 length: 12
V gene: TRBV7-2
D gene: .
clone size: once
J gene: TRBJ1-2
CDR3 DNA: TGTGCCAGCAGCGTAGAAGCGCGGGGCTACACCTTC
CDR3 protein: CASSVEARGYTF

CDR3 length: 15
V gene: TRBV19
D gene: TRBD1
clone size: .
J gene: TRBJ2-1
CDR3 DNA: TGTGCCACTTCCGGACCGGGACAGGGACGCAATGAGCAGTTCTTC
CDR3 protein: CATSGPGQGRNEQFF

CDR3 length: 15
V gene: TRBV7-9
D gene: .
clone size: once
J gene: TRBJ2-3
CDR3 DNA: TGTGCCAGCAGCTTTGATGACAGAAGCACAGATACGCAGTATTTT
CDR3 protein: CASSFDDRSTDTQYF

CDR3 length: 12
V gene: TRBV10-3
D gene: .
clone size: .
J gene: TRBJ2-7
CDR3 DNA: TGTGCCATCGGACAGAGCTCCTACGAGCAGTACTTC
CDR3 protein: CAIGQSSYEQYF

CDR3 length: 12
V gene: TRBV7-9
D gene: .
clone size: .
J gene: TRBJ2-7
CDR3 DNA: TGTGCCAGCAGCTTGGAGGATCAATTGGAGTACTTC
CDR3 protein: CASSLEDQLEYF

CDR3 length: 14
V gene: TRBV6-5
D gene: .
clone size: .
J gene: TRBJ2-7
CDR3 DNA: TGTGCCAGCATTCCCCCAGGAGATTCCTACGAGCAGTACTTC
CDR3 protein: CASIPPGDSYEQYF

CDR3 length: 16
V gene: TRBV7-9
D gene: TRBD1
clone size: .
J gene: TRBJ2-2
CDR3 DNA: TGTGCCAGCAGCTTACCACAGGGGGCGGGCACCGGGGAGCTGTTTTTT
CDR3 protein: CASSLPQGAGTGELFF

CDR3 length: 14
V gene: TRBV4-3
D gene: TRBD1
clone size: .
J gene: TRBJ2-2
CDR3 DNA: TGCGCCAGCAGGGGGACAGGTGCCACCGGGGAGCTGTTTTTT
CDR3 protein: CASRGTGATGELFF

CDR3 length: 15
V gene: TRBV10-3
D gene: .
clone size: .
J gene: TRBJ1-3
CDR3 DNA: TGTGCCATCAGAGTTGATCTGCTCTCTGGAAACACCATATATTTT
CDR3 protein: CAIRVDLLSGNTIYF

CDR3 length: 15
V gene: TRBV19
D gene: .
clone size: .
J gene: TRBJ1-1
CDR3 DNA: TGTGCCAGTAGTGATGAGTTGACAGGGAACACTGAAGCTTTCTTT
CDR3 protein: CASSDELTGNTEAFF

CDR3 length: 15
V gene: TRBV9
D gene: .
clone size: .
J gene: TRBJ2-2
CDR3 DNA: TGTGCCAGCAGCGTACGGGGCACGAACACCGGGGAGCTGTTTTTT
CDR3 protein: CASSVRGTNTGELFF

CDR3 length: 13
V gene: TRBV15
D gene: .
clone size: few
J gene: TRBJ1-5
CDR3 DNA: TGTGCCACCAGCCCTGGACGGAATCAGCCCCAGCATTTT
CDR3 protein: CATSPGRNQPQHF

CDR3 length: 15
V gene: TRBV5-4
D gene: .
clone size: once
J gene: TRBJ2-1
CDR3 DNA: TGTGCCAGCAGCCAAGCAGGGGGGGCCTACAATGAGCAGTTCTTC
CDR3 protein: CASSQAGGAYNEQFF

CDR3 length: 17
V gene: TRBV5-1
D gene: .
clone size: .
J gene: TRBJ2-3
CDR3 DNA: TGCGCCAGCAGCTCCCGGAAGTTAATCGGGGCGGGGGATACGCAGTATTTT
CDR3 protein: CASSSRKLIGAGDTQYF

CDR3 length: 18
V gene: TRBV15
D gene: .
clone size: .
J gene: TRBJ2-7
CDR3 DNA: TGTGCCACCAGCAGAGTTGGAGGATCGGCAGGCCCTCGGAACGAGCAGTACTTC
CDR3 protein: CATSRVGGSAGPRNEQYF

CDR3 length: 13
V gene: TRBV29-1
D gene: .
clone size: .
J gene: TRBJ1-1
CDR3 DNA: TGCAGCGTTGAAAGGACCGAGGGGACTGAAGCTTTCTTT
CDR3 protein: CSVERTEGTEAFF

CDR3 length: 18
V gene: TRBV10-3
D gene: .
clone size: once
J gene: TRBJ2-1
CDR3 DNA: TGTGCCATCAGTGGGAAACCTAGTGGGGGGCTCCCGTCGAATGAGCAGTTCTTC
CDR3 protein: CAISGKPSGGLPSNEQFF

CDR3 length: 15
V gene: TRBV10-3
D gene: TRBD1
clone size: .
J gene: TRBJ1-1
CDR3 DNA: TGTGCCATCAGTGATTGGGACAGAAAGAACACTGAAGCTTTCTTT
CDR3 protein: CAISDWDRKNTEAFF

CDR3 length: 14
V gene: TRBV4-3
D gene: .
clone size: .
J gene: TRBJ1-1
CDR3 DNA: TGCGCCAGCAGCCAAGGAGCAGGGAACACTGAAGCTTTCTTT
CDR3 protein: CASSQGAGNTEAFF

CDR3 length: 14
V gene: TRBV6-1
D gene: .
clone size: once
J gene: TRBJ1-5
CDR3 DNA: TGTGCCAGCAGTGAGACAGGACCTGAGCAGCCCCAGCATTTT
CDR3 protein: CASSETGPEQPQHF

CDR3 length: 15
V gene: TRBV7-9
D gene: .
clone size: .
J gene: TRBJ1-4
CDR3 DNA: TGTGCCAGCAGCGCAGGGAGTGCAACTAATGAAAAACTGTTTTTT
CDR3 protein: CASSAGSATNEKLFF

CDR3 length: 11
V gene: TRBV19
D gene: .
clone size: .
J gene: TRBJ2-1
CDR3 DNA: TGTGCCAGTAGGGGTCTCAATGAGCAGTTCTTC
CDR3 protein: CASRGLNEQFF

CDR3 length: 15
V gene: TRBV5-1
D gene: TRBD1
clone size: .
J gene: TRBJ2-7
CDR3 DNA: TGCGCCAGCAGCTCGACCGGGACAGGGACCTACGAGCAGTACTTC
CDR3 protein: CASSSTGTGTYEQYF

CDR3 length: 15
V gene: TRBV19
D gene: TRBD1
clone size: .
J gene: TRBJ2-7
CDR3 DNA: TGTGCCAGTAGTGCAACCGGGACAGGGACCTACGAGCAGTACTTC
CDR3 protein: CASSATGTGTYEQYF

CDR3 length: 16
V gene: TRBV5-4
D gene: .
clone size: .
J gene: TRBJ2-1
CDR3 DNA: TGTGCCAGCAGCCCTTCCCTGAGAGAAACCTACAATGAGCAGTTCTTC
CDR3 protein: CASSPSLRETYNEQFF

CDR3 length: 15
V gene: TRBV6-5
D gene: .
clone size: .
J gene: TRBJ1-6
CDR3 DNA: TGTGCCAGCAGTTCGTCTAGCTCCTATAATTCACCCCTCCACTTT
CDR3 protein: CASSSSSSYNSPLHF

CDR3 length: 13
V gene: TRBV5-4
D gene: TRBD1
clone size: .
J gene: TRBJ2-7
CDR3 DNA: TGTGCCAGCAGCCCCAGGACAGGGGGCGAGCAGTACTTC
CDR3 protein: CASSPRTGGEQYF

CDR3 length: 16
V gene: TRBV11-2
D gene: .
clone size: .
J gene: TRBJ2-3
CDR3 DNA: TGTGCCAGCAGCAGAACAGCGTTTACTAGCACAGATACGCAGTATTTT
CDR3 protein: CASSRTAFTSTDTQYF

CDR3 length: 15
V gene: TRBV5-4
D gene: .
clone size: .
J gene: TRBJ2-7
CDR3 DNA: TGTGCCAGCAGCTCGGGTGGGGCAGGGACCTACGAGCAGTACTTC
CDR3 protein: CASSSGGAGTYEQYF